This T cell receptor beta chain was profiled in a study of T-cell reconstitution after alpha-beta-depleted transplantation in children. Preparation of the TCRbeta library was carried out with unique molecular identifiers. TCRdb independently ran MiXCR on the PCR reads; one entry per CDR3 protein. The table records around 800,000 distinct CDR3 sequences, under 20% of them present only once. V dropped 5 bases and J dropped 3 bases, with 11 bases sitting between them. The CDR3 has 13 residues. Turning to this clonotype: Antigen: not known.

Whole-study results and caveats: Hyperexpanded clones declined; after one year, newly produced T cells mostly supplied diversity. It was reported that alpha-beta T cells came from several hundred expanded graft clones (about two months after transplant).

This receptor was identified in a male patient between 5 and 17 years old who had a stem cell transplant for acute lymphoblastic leukemia, so the T cells may come from the graft donor. Material: PBMCs, mostly from graft donor cells, obtained 360 days after TCRalphabeta/CD19-depleted stem cell transplant. The gene calls are TRBV12-3 or TRBV12-4 and TRBJ2-7; D might be TRBD1 or TRBD2, each matching 5 bases. The CDR3 DNA is TGTGCCAGCAGTCCCGGGACGCGCTACGAGCAGTACTTC. This encodes CASSPGTRYEQYF.